This T cell receptor beta chain was identified during a study of T cells in Graves' hyperthyroidism and ophthalmopathy. Researchers amplified the TCR beta CDR3 regions from RNA transcripts. HTBI primers were employed in a first-round RT-PCR of the TCR CDR3. TCRdb fed the multiplex PCR reads into MiXCR, producing one record per CDR3 protein. The sample has around 600,000 distinct CDR3 sequences; more than 14% are singletons. There are many counts of this clonotype. With 2 bases removed from V and 0 bases from J, the gap between germline ends came to 11 bases. CDR3 length: 15 residues. Germline assignment: CDR1 LGHDT and CDR2 YNNKEL (reference sequence).

The source of this sequence is a woman aged 50 to 65 with Graves' ophthalmopathy. This chain connects TRBV3-1 to TRBJ2-7, with D unresolved. The sample taken for sequencing was blood. The CDR3 sequence is CASSQYRAASYEQYF. In DNA form, the CDR3 reads TGTGCCAGCAGCCAATATAGGGCAGCCTCCTACGAGCAGTACTTC.